These 22 T cell receptor beta chains were sequenced from one sample in a study of blood T cells in healthy people across ages. Through a sample-barcoded 5' primer and a J-beta primer mix, a second PCR was run for roughly 6 to 12 cycles. A single record per CDR3 protein comes from TCRdb applying MiXCR to the 5' RACE reads. The table has 650,000 to 700,000 distinct CDR3 sequences, more than 45% seen once; the top ten hold less than 15%. The sequencing sample was made of blood. All receptors come from a woman over 75 in good health.

This clonotype occurred many times. J is TRBJ2-7 and V is TRBV7-2; D gene ambiguous. Germline CDR1 is SGHTA and CDR2 is FQGNSA. Trimming cost V 1 base and J 0 bases, with 13 bases left between them. CDR3 length equals 16 residues. The CDR3 DNA reads TGTGCCAGCAGCTTAGTCCCTCTCCTTGCCTCCTACGAGCAGTACTTC. Its protein product is CASSLVPLLASYEQYF.

The chain has TRBV7-2 and TRBJ2-1, with 7 nucleotides matching TRBD2. Looked up from germline, CDR1 is SGHTA and CDR2 is FQGNSA. This CDR3 contains 16 residues. J lost 3 bases, V lost 5 bases, and 10 bases had no gene match. The CDR3 DNA is TGTGCCAGCAGCGCAAATCCTAGCGGAAGCTACAATGAGCAGTTCTTC. Protein: CASSANPSGSYNEQFF.

This clonotype was counted a few times. The chain uses TRBV7-2 and TRBJ1-1, with unresolved D. Germline assignment: CDR1 SGHTA and CDR2 FQGNSA. The CDR3 runs 13 residues. V was cut by 5 bases and J by 1 base, with 8 bases left in between. The CDR3 nucleotides are TGTGCCAGCAGCCGTTCCAAGAACACTGAAGCTTTCTTT. Its translation: CASSRSKNTEAFF.

This chain joins TRBV15 and TRBJ2-5; 7 bases fit TRBD2. The CDR3 consists of 15 residues. Germline-derived CDR1 and CDR2 are LNHNV and YYDKDF (reference sequence). Trimming removed 0 bases from V and 2 bases from J; junction bases left unmatched: 3. The CDR3 nucleotides read TGTGCCACCAGCAGAGAGGGTAGCGGGCAAGAGACCCAGTACTTC. This gives the protein CATSREGSGQETQYF.

This clonotype came up a few times. The chain employs TRBV12-3 or TRBV12-4 and TRBJ1-2; TRBD1 matches at 7 bases. V was clipped by 5 bases and J by 8 bases; unmatched bases: 8. This CDR3 spans 13 amino acids. Written as DNA, the CDR3 is TGTGCCAGCAGTGTACAGGGGAGACGCGGCTACACCTTC. Its protein product is CASSVQGRRGYTF.

This clonotype was recorded a few times. This sequence joins TRBV12-3 or TRBV12-4 and TRBJ2-3; D may be TRBD2 (6 bases). V lost 5 bases to trimming and J lost 1 base, with 13 bases between them. The CDR3 spans 15 residues. CDR3 DNA sequence: TGTGCCAGCAGTCCCTCTGGGAGGCGCACAGATACGCAGTATTTT. Protein sequence: CASSPSGRRTDTQYF.

The chain uses TRBV29-1 and TRBJ2-5; D gene ambiguous. CDR3 size: 11 residues. V was cut by 4 bases and J by 7 bases, with 10 bases left in between. Germline V gene lookup returns CDR1 SQVTM and CDR2 ANQGSEA. This CDR3 is CSVGPERTQYF. CDR3 DNA: TGCAGCGTTGGGCCGGAGCGGACCCAGTACTTC.

Turning to this clonotype: A much larger clonotype is one base distant, so this may be a read error. V is TRBV20-1 and J is TRBJ2-7; D unresolved. Germline V gene lookup returns CDR1 DFQATT and CDR2 SNEGSKA (reference sequence). The CDR3 runs 14 residues. Trimming pared 0 bases from V and 6 bases from J, leaving 15 bases between. CDR3 loop: CSARDPGMSLEQYF. As DNA, the CDR3 is TGCAGTGCTAGAGACCCGGGCATGTCCCTCGAGCAGTACTTC.

Turning to this clonotype: One base away lies a much larger clone, so this may be a sequencing read error. V is TRBV7-9 and J is TRBJ2-1, with 8 bases aligning to TRBD2. This CDR3 has 17 residues. The junction had 15 bases not matched to a gene; V was cut back by 4 bases and J by 7 bases. The germline gives CDR1 SEHNR, CDR2 FQNEAQ (reference sequence). DNA of the CDR3: TGTGCCAGCAGCTCTTTAGGAGCGGGAGAGAAAGGAAATGAGCAGTTCTTC. Residues: CASSSLGAGEKGNEQFF.

This clonotype was seen more than once but under ten times. V usage is TRBV7-3 and J usage is TRBJ1-5; D is unclear. CDR3 length equals 15 residues. Germline assignment: CDR1 SGHTA and CDR2 FQGTGA. V lost 4 bases to trimming and J lost 1 base, with 11 bases between them. This chain's CDR3 is CASSSERTSNQPQHF. The CDR3 DNA reads TGTGCCAGCAGCTCCGAACGCACGAGCAATCAGCCCCAGCATTTT.

A note on this clonotype: The junction departs from the called germline gene at one end, perhaps through a read error. The chain employs TRBV7-2 and TRBJ2-7, with TRBD2 matching over 8 bases. The CDR3 sequence is 16 residues long. The germline V gene has CDR1 SGHTA and CDR2 FQGNSA. For the CDR3, the DNA is TGTGCCAGCAGTTTAGTTGCGGGACTAGTTTCCTACGAGCAGTACTTC. As protein: CASSLVAGLVSYEQYF.

In its sample, this clonotype was seen once. With a much larger clone just one base away, this may be a read error. The genes are TRBV5-1 and TRBJ1-1; D possibly corresponds to TRBD1 (5 bases). Germline lookup yields CDR1 SGHRS and CDR2 YFSETQ. The length of the CDR3 is 14 residues. CDR3 nucleotide sequence: TGCGCCAACAGCTCCACCGGACAGAACACTGAAGCTTTCTTT. Protein product: CANSSTGQNTEAFF.

This clonotype was seen repeatedly, ten times or more. This chain joins TRBV10-3 and TRBJ2-7; possibly TRBD1 or TRBD2 for D (5 bases each). The germline V gene encodes CDR1 ENHRY and CDR2 SYGVKD. V was shortened by 6 bases and J by 0 bases, with 12 bases between the two germline ends. The CDR3 is 14 residues long. CDR3 coding DNA: TGTGCCATCAGCTGGGACGCAAGCTCCTACGAGCAGTACTTC. The encoded protein is CAISWDASSYEQYF.

A few counts support this clonotype. The chain carries TRBV20-1 and TRBJ2-7, with a possible D match to TRBD2 (5 bases). Gene TRBJ2-5 matches the end of the DNA better, so the J call may be wrong. The germline V gene encodes CDR1 DFQATT and CDR2 SNEGSKA (reference sequence). The CDR3 sequence is 11 residues long. Here the CDR3 reads CSARGAETQYF. CDR3 coding DNA: TGCAGTGCTAGGGGAGCGGAGACCCAGTACTTC.

This clonotype was counted a single time. This chain uses TRBV4-1 with TRBJ2-7; TRBD1 aligns across 9 bases. This CDR3 is 14 amino acids long. The germline V gene has CDR1 MGHRA and CDR2 YSYEKL. With V trimmed by 5 bases and J by 4 bases, 6 bases remained unmatched. The CDR3 region is CASSWTGESYEQYF. DNA for the CDR3: TGCGCCAGCAGCTGGACAGGGGAGTCGTACGAGCAGTACTTC.

This rearrangement joins TRBV14 to TRBJ1-6, with TRBD1 matching 8 bases. There are 15 residues in the CDR3. Losses at the gene ends were 1 base for V and 9 bases for J; bases not matched to a gene: 5. Germline lookup yields CDR1 SGHDN and CDR2 FVKESK. Here the CDR3 reads CASSQADRGTSPLHF. The DNA of the CDR3 is TGTGCCAGCAGCCAAGCTGACAGGGGAACTTCACCCCTCCACTTT.

This clonotype appeared many times. This may be a read error: a much more frequent sequence differs by one nucleotide. The chain carries TRBV6-5 and TRBJ2-5, with a tentative D call TRBD1 (5 bases). The germline V gene encodes CDR1 MNHEY and CDR2 SVGAGI. This CDR3 has 15 residues. V dropped 2 bases and J dropped 0 bases, with 10 bases sitting between them. The CDR3 DNA sequence: TGTGCCAGCAGTTACGCGACAGAGAACCAAGAGACCCAGTACTTC. Translating gives CASSYATENQETQYF.

The chain recombines TRBV27 with TRBJ2-2; TRBD2 matches 9 bases. Unmatched junction bases numbered 3, after V lost 6 bases and J lost 1 base. Per germline, CDR1 MNHEY and CDR2 SMNVEV (reference sequence). There are 15 residues in the CDR3. The DNA for the CDR3 is TGTGCCAGCAGAAGACTAGCGGAGAACACCGGGGAGCTGTTTTTT. Protein product: CASRRLAENTGELFF.

This clonotype has only a few counts. The V gene is TRBV18, the J gene TRBJ2-7; D unresolved. This CDR3 contains 11 residues. V was pared by 0 bases and J by 7 bases, with 4 bases between. Per the germline V gene, CDR1 is KGHSH and CDR2 is LQKENI. The CDR3 loop is CASSPPKEQYF. As DNA, the CDR3 is TGTGCCAGCTCACCACCAAAAGAGCAGTACTTC.

V gene TRBV4-2 combines with J gene TRBJ2-4, with D perhaps matching TRBD2 (5 bases). The V end lost 0 bases, the J end lost 8 bases, and 14 bases lay between the germline ends. The germline gives CDR1 LGHNA, CDR2 YNFKEQ. This CDR3 is built from 15 residues. CDR3 coding DNA: TGTGCCAGCAGCCAAGAAGGGCAGCGGATCGACATTCAGTACTTC. Amino acids: CASSQEGQRIDIQYF.

CDR3 nucleotide sequence: TGTGCCAGCAGTTTACAATGGGGGGGGGCAGATACGCAGTATTTT. Residues: CASSLQWGGADTQYF. The V call is TRBV27, the J call TRBJ2-3, with 7 bases lining up with TRBD2. The CDR3 length is 15 residues. CDR1 MNHEY and CDR2 SMNVEV come from the germline V gene (reference sequence). V shed 2 bases and J 4 bases; nucleotides not matched to a gene: 6.

This clonotype was detected only a few times. The rearrangement joins TRBV7-9 to TRBJ2-2; possibly TRBD1 for D (5 bases). Trimming left V 4 bases short and J 6 bases short, with 12 bases between. This CDR3 comprises 14 residues. Germline lookup yields CDR1 SEHNR and CDR2 FQNEAQ (reference sequence). The CDR3 is CASSYTQGAGELFF. As DNA, the CDR3 is TGTGCCAGCAGCTATACTCAGGGTGCCGGGGAGCTGTTTTTT.